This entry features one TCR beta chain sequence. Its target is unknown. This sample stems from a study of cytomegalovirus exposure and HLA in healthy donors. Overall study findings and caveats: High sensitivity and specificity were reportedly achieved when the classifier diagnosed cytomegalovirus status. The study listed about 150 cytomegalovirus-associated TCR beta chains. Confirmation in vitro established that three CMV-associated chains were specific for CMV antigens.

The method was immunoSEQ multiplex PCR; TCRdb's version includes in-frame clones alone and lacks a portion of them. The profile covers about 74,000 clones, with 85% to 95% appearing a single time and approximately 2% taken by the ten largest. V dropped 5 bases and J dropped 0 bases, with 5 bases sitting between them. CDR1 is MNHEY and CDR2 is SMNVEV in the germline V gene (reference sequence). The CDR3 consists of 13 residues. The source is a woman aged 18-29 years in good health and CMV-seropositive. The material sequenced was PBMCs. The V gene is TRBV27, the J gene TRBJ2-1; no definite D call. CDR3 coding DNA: TGTGCCAGCAGTCCCAACTCCTACAATGAGCAGTTCTTC. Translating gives CASSPNSYNEQFF.